The clone carrying this T cell receptor beta chain was detected many times. What it binds is not known. The trim removed 2 bases at V and 7 bases at J, leaving 9 bases unmatched. CDR1 is SGHAT and CDR2 is FQNNGV in the germline V gene. The CDR3 runs to 17 residues. This entry is derived from a study of T-cell reconstitution after alpha-beta-depleted transplantation in children. Overall study findings and caveats: At around two months after transplant, the alpha-beta T cells were reportedly derived from several hundred expanded clones that came from non-depleted graft cells.

Library preparation (for TCRbeta) was performed with unique molecular identifiers. TCRdb re-called the PCR reads with MiXCR, one entry per CDR3 protein. The table includes 250,000 to 400,000 distinct CDR3 sequences, around 25% detected once. The clonotype was recovered from a male patient aged 10 to 17 who had a stem cell transplant for acute lymphoblastic leukemia, so the T cells may come from the graft donor. The specimen was PBMCs, mostly from graft donor cells, collected 180 days after TCRalphabeta/CD19-depleted stem cell transplant. The chain carries TRBV11-2 and TRBJ1-6; 9 bases line up with TRBD1. The CDR3 region is CASSLWRTGARNSPLHF. In DNA, the CDR3 is TGTGCCAGCAGCTTATGGAGGACAGGGGCCCGGAATTCACCCCTCCACTTT.